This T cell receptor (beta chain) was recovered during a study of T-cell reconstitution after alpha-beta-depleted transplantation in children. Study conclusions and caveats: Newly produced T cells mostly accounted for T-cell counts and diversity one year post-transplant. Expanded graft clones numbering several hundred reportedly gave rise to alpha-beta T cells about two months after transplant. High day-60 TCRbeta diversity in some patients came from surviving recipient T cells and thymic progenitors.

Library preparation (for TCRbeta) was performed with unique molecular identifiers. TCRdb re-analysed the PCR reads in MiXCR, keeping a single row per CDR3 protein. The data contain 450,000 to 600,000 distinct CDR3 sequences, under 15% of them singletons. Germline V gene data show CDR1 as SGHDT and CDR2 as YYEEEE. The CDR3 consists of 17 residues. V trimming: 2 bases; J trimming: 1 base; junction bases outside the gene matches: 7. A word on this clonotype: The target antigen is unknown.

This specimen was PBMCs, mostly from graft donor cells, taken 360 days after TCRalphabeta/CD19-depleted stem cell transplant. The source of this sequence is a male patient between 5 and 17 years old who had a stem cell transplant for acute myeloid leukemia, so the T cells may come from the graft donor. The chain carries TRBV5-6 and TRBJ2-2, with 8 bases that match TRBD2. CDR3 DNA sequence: TGTGCCAGCAGCTTTCGGTGGCTAGCGGGGAACACCGGGGAGCTGTTTTTT. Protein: CASSFRWLAGNTGELFF. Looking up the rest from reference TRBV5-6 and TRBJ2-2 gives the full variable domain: DAGVTQSPTHLIKTRGQQVTLRCSPKSGHDTVSWYQQALGQGPQFIFQYYEEEERQRGNFPDRFSGHQFPNYSSELNVNALLLGDSALYLCASSFRWLAGNTGELFFGEGSRLTVL.